Following are 13 T cell receptor beta chains from one sample sequenced in a study of cytomegalovirus exposure and HLA in healthy donors (TCRdb year 2017). The library was generated by the immunoSEQ multiplex PCR assay. A mixture of 60 forward primers for TCR Vbeta segments and 13 reverse primers for TCR Jbeta segments was used in the multiplex PCR. The table comes from immuneACCESS by way of TCRdb, which keeps in-frame sequences with V and J called. Part of the clones is missing from these tables; in studies checked, under half for an unresolved V gene and the rest for unknown reasons. In all, the sample holds 150,000 to 200,000 clones, and roughly three quarters of those were seen once. The ten largest clones add up to around 6.9% of the sample. The sequencing sample was made of PBMCs. The source is a man in his forties in good health and CMV-seropositive.

This clone was found a few times. The gene calls are TRBV9 and TRBJ1-5, with D unresolved. V was cut by 5 bases and J by 1 base, with 16 bases left in between. The germline gives CDR1 SGDLS, CDR2 YYNGEE. The CDR3 has 16 amino acids. This CDR3 is CASSYLMAGSNQPQHF. The CDR3 DNA reads TGTGCCAGCAGTTACTTGATGGCGGGGAGCAATCAGCCCCAGCATTTT.

This sequence joins TRBV6-1 and TRBJ2-2; D is undetermined. The CDR3 has 15 residues. Germline-derived CDR1 and CDR2 are MNHNS and SASEGT. The V end was cut by 3 bases, the J end by 2 bases, with 10 bases between. CDR3 sequence (DNA): TGTGCCAGCAGTGATCTTTTCTTTAACACCGGGGAGCTGTTTTTT. This encodes CASSDLFFNTGELFF.

This clone was seen ten or more times. The chain has TRBV4-2 and TRBJ1-3, with D unresolved. The CDR3 contains 17 residues. Trimming shortened V by 1 base and J by 0 bases, and 13 bases separated the two germline ends. Germline CDR1 is LGHNA and CDR2 is YNFKEQ. DNA of the CDR3: TGTGCCAGCAGCCAAGTTCTCTTCCAGCGCTCTGGAAACACCATATATTTT. Its protein is CASSQVLFQRSGNTIYF.

The chain employs TRBV5-4 and TRBJ2-7; D remains ambiguous. The CDR3 length is 13 residues. Trimming removed 2 bases from V and 3 bases from J, with 9 bases in between. In germline, CDR1 is SGHNT, CDR2 YYREEE (reference sequence). CDR3 amino acids: CASSFGPYYEQYF. DNA for the CDR3: TGTGCCAGCAGCTTTGGGCCCTACTACGAGCAGTACTTC.

This clone was seen only a few times. V gene TRBV25-1 combines with J gene TRBJ1-2; no clear D. The CDR3 has 15 residues. The germline V gene has CDR1 MGHDK and CDR2 SYGVNS. V was clipped by 6 bases and J by 4 bases, with 18 bases between them. The CDR3 loop is CASSPSNRVLYGYTF. The CDR3 DNA reads TGTGCCAGCAGCCCTTCCAACCGGGTGCTCTATGGCTACACCTTC.

The chain carries TRBV6-1 and TRBJ1-1, with no clear D. The V end lost 2 bases, the J end lost 4 bases, and 5 bases lay between the germline ends. In germline, CDR1 is MNHNS, CDR2 SASEGT. The CDR3 runs to 12 residues. The CDR3, as DNA: TGTGCCAGCAGTGAAAGGAGCACTGAAGCTTTCTTT. The encoded protein is CASSERSTEAFF.

Concerning this clone itself: The germline gene is not matched at one end of the junction; a read error may be the cause. This chain links TRBV5-4 with TRBJ1-6; D is undetermined. In germline, CDR1 is SGHNT, CDR2 YYREEE (reference sequence). The CDR3 is 16 residues long. The CDR3 DNA sequence: TGTGCCAGCAGCAGCGGGAAAAGCTCCTATAATTCACCCCTCCCCTTT. The encoded protein is CASSSGKSSYNSPLPF. Using reference TRBV5-4 and TRBJ1-6 for the parts outside the CDR3, the full variable domain is ETGVTQSPTHLIKTRGQQVTLRCSSQSGHNTVSWYQQALGQGPQFIFQYYREEENGRGNFPPRFSGLQFPNYSSELNVNALELDDSALYLCASSSGKSSYNSPLPFGNGTRLTVT.

Comments on this clone: The junction does not match germline at one end; this may be a read error. V gene TRBV29-1 combines with J gene TRBJ1-1, with 11 bases identical to TRBD1. This CDR3 is 14 amino acids long. CDR1 and CDR2 (germline): SQVTM, ANQGSEA. This CDR3 reads CGVRGQGGGTEAFF. DNA of the CDR3: TGCGGCGTCCGGGGACAGGGGGGGGGTACTGAAGCTTTCTTT. Together with reference TRBV29-1 and TRBJ1-1, the CDR3 gives the full variable domain: SAVISQKPSRDICQRGTSLTIQCQVDSQVTMMFWYRQQPGQSLTLIATANQGSEATYESGFVIDKFPISRPNLTFSTLTVSNMSPEDSSIYLCGVRGQGGGTEAFFGQGTRLTVV.

The gene calls are TRBV2 and TRBJ2-1, with 9 nucleotides matching TRBD1. Unmatched junction bases numbered 8, after V lost 3 bases and J lost 14 bases. Germline loops: CDR1 SNHLY, CDR2 FYNNEI. CDR3 length equals 13 residues. CDR3 sequence reads: CASSDGTGLGEFF. The CDR3 DNA sequence: TGTGCCAGCAGTGACGGGACAGGGCTTGGGGAGTTCTTC.

The chain links TRBV5-1 to TRBJ1-4; 9 positions agree with TRBD1. Germline V lookup: CDR1 SGHRS, CDR2 YFSETQ. The V and J ends lost 0 bases and 7 bases, in that order; junction bases with no gene match: 10. CDR3 length: 17 amino acids. The CDR3: CASSLGQGVGRGEKLFF. The CDR3 nucleotides read TGCGCCAGCAGCTTGGGACAGGGGGTAGGCCGAGGTGAAAAACTGTTTTTT.

The gene calls are TRBV5-8 and TRBJ1-4; tentatively, D is TRBD1 (5 bases). V was trimmed by 4 bases and J by 5 bases, leaving 12 bases between them. The germline gives CDR1 SGHTS, CDR2 YDEGEE. This CDR3 region has 14 residues. CDR3 protein: CASSRQGFNEKLFF. The CDR3 DNA follows: TGTGCCAGCAGCCGCCAGGGATTCAATGAAAAACTGTTTTTT.

This clone was seen a handful of times. This sequence joins TRBV18 and TRBJ1-1; tentative D call: TRBD1 (5 bases). The ends were cut back, 6 bases at V and 5 bases at J, with 16 bases in the middle. Germline assignment: CDR1 KGHSH and CDR2 LQKENI. This CDR3 is built from 14 residues. CDR3 region: CASSPGGVGTEAFF. CDR3 sequence (DNA): TGTGCCAGCTCGCCGGGGGGGGTTGGGACTGAAGCTTTCTTT.

J is TRBJ2-7 and V is TRBV5-4; TRBD1 matches at 12 bases. The germline V gene encodes CDR1 SGHNT and CDR2 YYREEE (reference sequence). The CDR3 sequence is 13 residues long. The V and J ends lost 4 bases and 7 bases, in that order; junction bases with no gene match: 3. The CDR3 reads CASSRDRGQEQYF. The CDR3 DNA reads as TGTGCCAGCAGCCGGGACAGGGGGCAGGAGCAGTACTTC. Filled out from reference TRBV5-4 and TRBJ2-7, the complete variable domain reads ETGVTQSPTHLIKTRGQQVTLRCSSQSGHNTVSWYQQALGQGPQFIFQYYREEENGRGNFPPRFSGLQFPNYSSELNVNALELDDSALYLCASSRDRGQEQYFGPGTRLTVT.